These T cell receptor beta chains were read from a single sample in a study of identical twins. TCRdb independently ran MiXCR on the 5' RACE reads; one entry per CDR3 protein. The profile shows 400,000 to 550,000 distinct CDR3 sequences, around an eighth of them singletons. This sample was shared with a second study, whose subject was yellow fever vaccine responses in identical twins.

Sample: CD4+ T cells sorted from blood. All receptors derive from a woman between 18 and 29 years old in good health. CDR3s include the opening cysteine and the closing phenylalanine or tryptophan. Each record gives: J gene, V gene, D gene, clone size, CDR3 protein, CDR3 DNA. The D gene is left open where the match is weak. Clone size is shown for a subset of rows, as once, few, many or a class of expanded clone.

j_gene: TRBJ2-4; v_gene: TRBV2; d_gene: TRBD1; abundance: .; CDR3aa: CASTRGQAKNIQYF; CDR3nt: TGTGCCAGCACCAGGGGACAGGCCAAAAACATTCAGTACTTC
j_gene: TRBJ2-2; v_gene: TRBV4-3; d_gene: .; abundance: .; CDR3aa: CASSQLLGGGTGELFF; CDR3nt: TGCGCCAGCAGCCAGCTGTTGGGAGGCGGGACCGGGGAGCTGTTTTTT
j_gene: TRBJ2-3; v_gene: TRBV3-1; d_gene: .; abundance: .; CDR3aa: CASSQDPMNTDTQYF; CDR3nt: TGTGCCAGCAGCCAAGACCCAATGAACACAGATACGCAGTATTTT
j_gene: TRBJ2-7; v_gene: TRBV6-2/TRBV6-3; d_gene: TRBD2; abundance: .; CDR3aa: CASNPGLAGSYEQYF; CDR3nt: TGTGCCAGCAACCCCGGACTAGCGGGGTCCTACGAGCAGTACTTC
j_gene: TRBJ2-3; v_gene: TRBV20-1; d_gene: .; abundance: .; CDR3aa: CSALYRVPGVTDTQYF; CDR3nt: TGCAGTGCTTTGTACAGGGTACCGGGGGTAACAGATACGCAGTATTTT
j_gene: TRBJ2-1; v_gene: TRBV5-4; d_gene: .; abundance: .; CDR3aa: CASSFGFGAGTHNEQFF; CDR3nt: TGTGCCAGCAGCTTTGGGTTTGGAGCAGGGACCCACAATGAGCAGTTCTTC
j_gene: TRBJ2-2; v_gene: TRBV12-3/TRBV12-4; d_gene: .; abundance: few; CDR3aa: CASSVRSAFGTGELFF; CDR3nt: TGTGCCAGCAGTGTCCGTAGCGCGTTCGGCACCGGGGAGCTGTTTTTT
j_gene: TRBJ2-2; v_gene: TRBV10-3; d_gene: .; abundance: many; CDR3aa: CAISESPGTGNTGELFF; CDR3nt: TGTGCCATCAGTGAGTCCCCGGGGACTGGAAACACCGGGGAGCTGTTTTTT
j_gene: TRBJ2-5; v_gene: TRBV25-1; d_gene: .; abundance: many; CDR3aa: CASSEGETQYF; CDR3nt: TGTGCCAGCAGTGAAGGGGAGACCCAGTACTTC
j_gene: TRBJ2-3; v_gene: TRBV5-1; d_gene: TRBD2; abundance: .; CDR3aa: CASSQGLEADTQYF; CDR3nt: TGCGCCAGCAGCCAGGGACTAGAAGCAGATACGCAGTATTTT
j_gene: TRBJ2-5; v_gene: TRBV11-2; d_gene: TRBD2; abundance: .; CDR3aa: CASTTGAGGPSETQYF; CDR3nt: TGTGCCAGCACCACTGGAGCGGGAGGCCCCTCCGAGACCCAGTACTTC
j_gene: TRBJ1-2; v_gene: TRBV5-1; d_gene: TRBD1; abundance: .; CDR3aa: CASSSGQEYYHGYTF; CDR3nt: TGCGCCAGCAGCTCCGGACAGGAATATTATCATGGCTACACCTTC
j_gene: TRBJ2-1; v_gene: TRBV20-1; d_gene: TRBD2; abundance: .; CDR3aa: CSARVPSGGPSSYNEQFF; CDR3nt: TGCAGTGCTAGAGTACCTAGCGGCGGGCCCAGCTCCTACAATGAGCAGTTCTTC
j_gene: TRBJ2-7; v_gene: TRBV10-3; d_gene: .; abundance: .; CDR3aa: CAISESKYEQYF; CDR3nt: TGTGCCATCAGTGAGTCGAAATACGAGCAGTACTTC
j_gene: TRBJ2-2; v_gene: TRBV7-9; d_gene: .; abundance: .; CDR3aa: CASSFGVTETGELFF; CDR3nt: TGTGCCAGCAGCTTCGGCGTAACAGAAACCGGGGAGCTGTTTTTT
j_gene: TRBJ1-1; v_gene: TRBV5-1; d_gene: .; abundance: .; CDR3aa: CASSLTGGSNTEAFF; CDR3nt: TGCGCCAGCAGCTTGACGGGCGGGTCGAACACTGAAGCTTTCTTT
j_gene: TRBJ2-7; v_gene: TRBV29-1; d_gene: .; abundance: few; CDR3aa: CSVPGTSLYEQYF; CDR3nt: TGCAGCGTTCCAGGGACAAGTCTCTACGAGCAGTACTTC
j_gene: TRBJ2-2; v_gene: TRBV24-1; d_gene: TRBD1; abundance: .; CDR3aa: CATSGGDRGNTGELFF; CDR3nt: TGTGCCACCAGCGGGGGGGACAGGGGGAACACCGGGGAGCTGTTTTTT
j_gene: TRBJ2-2; v_gene: TRBV9; d_gene: .; abundance: few; CDR3aa: CASSVVGANTGELFF; CDR3nt: TGTGCCAGCAGCGTAGTCGGGGCGAACACCGGGGAGCTGTTTTTT
j_gene: TRBJ1-5; v_gene: TRBV7-2; d_gene: TRBD1; abundance: many; CDR3aa: CASSTGDASNQPQHF; CDR3nt: TGTGCCAGCAGTACAGGGGACGCCAGCAATCAGCCCCAGCATTTT
j_gene: TRBJ2-7; v_gene: TRBV6-2/TRBV6-3; d_gene: TRBD2; abundance: .; CDR3aa: CASSHPGTSGRRSFISEQYF; CDR3nt: TGTGCCAGCAGCCACCCCGGGACTAGCGGGAGAAGATCGTTCATAAGCGAGCAGTACTTC
j_gene: TRBJ2-1; v_gene: TRBV21-1; d_gene: .; abundance: .; CDR3aa: CASGAPDRTSSYNEQFF; CDR3nt: TGTGCCAGCGGGGCCCCGGACAGAACCAGCTCCTACAATGAGCAGTTCTTC
j_gene: TRBJ1-2; v_gene: TRBV28; d_gene: .; abundance: .; CDR3aa: CATLTGNYGYTF; CDR3nt: TGTGCCACCCTAACAGGGAACTATGGCTACACCTTC
j_gene: TRBJ1-2; v_gene: TRBV5-1; d_gene: .; abundance: few; CDR3aa: CASSLEATAASYTF; CDR3nt: TGCGCCAGCAGCTTGGAGGCCACGGCAGCAAGCTACACCTTC
j_gene: TRBJ2-7; v_gene: TRBV27; d_gene: .; abundance: .; CDR3aa: CASSLFSGYEQYF; CDR3nt: TGTGCCAGCAGTTTATTCTCAGGCTACGAGCAGTACTTC
j_gene: TRBJ2-4; v_gene: TRBV3-1; d_gene: .; abundance: few; CDR3aa: CASSQEWGRVAKNIQYF; CDR3nt: TGTGCCAGCAGCCAAGAGTGGGGCAGGGTGGCCAAAAACATTCAGTACTTC
j_gene: TRBJ1-1; v_gene: TRBV19; d_gene: .; abundance: .; CDR3aa: CASRRDMNTEAFF; CDR3nt: TGTGCCAGTAGGCGGGACATGAACACTGAAGCTTTCTTT
j_gene: TRBJ1-2; v_gene: TRBV9; d_gene: TRBD1; abundance: .; CDR3aa: CASSVQGDYGYTF; CDR3nt: TGTGCCAGCAGCGTACAGGGGGACTATGGCTACACCTTC
j_gene: TRBJ2-3; v_gene: TRBV7-2; d_gene: .; abundance: few; CDR3aa: CASSPQTSTDTQYF; CDR3nt: TGTGCCAGCAGCCCCCAGACTAGCACAGATACGCAGTATTTT
j_gene: TRBJ2-1; v_gene: TRBV11-2; d_gene: .; abundance: many; CDR3aa: CASTRSTYNEQFF; CDR3nt: TGTGCCAGCACCAGGTCGACCTACAATGAGCAGTTCTTC
j_gene: TRBJ1-6; v_gene: TRBV6-5; d_gene: .; abundance: .; CDR3aa: CASSYSSGGANNSPLHF; CDR3nt: TGTGCCAGCAGTTACTCTTCCGGAGGGGCCAATAATTCACCCCTCCACTTT
j_gene: TRBJ1-6; v_gene: TRBV12-3/TRBV12-4; d_gene: .; abundance: .; CDR3aa: CASSPLGGSSSPLHF; CDR3nt: TGTGCCAGCAGCCCCCTTGGGGGGAGTAGTTCACCCCTCCACTTT
j_gene: TRBJ2-7; v_gene: TRBV4-3; d_gene: TRBD2; abundance: few; CDR3aa: CASSKTSGTFYEQYF; CDR3nt: TGCGCCAGCAGCAAAACTAGCGGAACCTTCTACGAGCAGTACTTC
j_gene: TRBJ2-3; v_gene: TRBV6-2/TRBV6-3; d_gene: TRBD2; abundance: .; CDR3aa: CASSPPTITLAGGHLGTDTQYF; CDR3nt: TGTGCCAGCAGTCCCCCGACGATAACCCTAGCGGGGGGGCATCTTGGCACAGATACGCAGTATTTT
j_gene: TRBJ2-3; v_gene: TRBV3-1; d_gene: TRBD2; abundance: .; CDR3aa: CASTPSGMTDTQYF; CDR3nt: TGTGCCAGCACCCCCAGCGGGATGACAGATACGCAGTATTTT
j_gene: TRBJ2-3; v_gene: TRBV20-1; d_gene: TRBD1; abundance: few; CDR3aa: CSATVPDRVIDTQYF; CDR3nt: TGCAGTGCCACGGTTCCGGACAGGGTAATAGATACGCAGTATTTT
j_gene: TRBJ1-6; v_gene: TRBV28; d_gene: .; abundance: .; CDR3aa: CASTGVPYNSPLHF; CDR3nt: TGTGCCAGCACAGGGGTACCCTATAATTCACCCCTCCACTTT